This entry lists 8 T cell receptor beta chains sequenced from one sample in a study of T cell repertoires in cytomegalovirus infection. TCRdb analysed the reads with MiXCR anew, one entry per CDR3 protein. The repertoire holds 600,000 to 700,000 distinct CDR3 sequences, with around 31% as singletons. What these receptors recognize is not known. The sample was cultured PBMCs, taken from culture after CMV antigen stimulation. These receptors all come from a human donor in good health (CMV status not recorded). Some clones in this sample may be carry-over from other donors' samples.

The rearrangement uses TRBV18 and TRBJ2-1, with D possibly matching TRBD1 (5 bases). V lost 4 bases and J 7 bases, leaving 14 bases between the germline ends. CDR3 length: 14 residues. CDR1 is KGHSH, CDR2 LQKENI, per germline. CDR3 residues: CASSRQGNSNEQFF. CDR3 nucleotide sequence: TGTGCCAGCTCACGCCAGGGTAATAGTAATGAGCAGTTCTTC.

The rearrangement links TRBV10-3 to TRBJ1-4, with D unclear. Trimming removed 6 bases from V and 2 bases from J, with 10 bases in between. CDR1 and CDR2 from the germline V gene are ENHRY and SYGVKD. The CDR3 covers 14 residues. The CDR3, as DNA: TGTGCCATCAGGGGAACGGGGACTAATGAAAAACTGTTTTTT. Amino acid sequence: CAIRGTGTNEKLFF.

This clonotype was seen repeatedly, ten times or more. This sequence joins TRBV7-2 and TRBJ2-7; 12 positions agree with TRBD2. Unmatched junction bases numbered 5, after V lost 4 bases and J lost 4 bases. Per germline, CDR1 SGHTA and CDR2 FQGNSA. CDR3 length equals 15 residues. The CDR3 nucleotides are TGTGCCAGCAGCTCTAGCGGGGGGGCAGCGTACGAGCAGTACTTC. Translated, it gives CASSSSGGAAYEQYF. Supplemented by reference TRBV7-2 and TRBJ2-7, the full variable domain reads GAGVSQSPSNKVTEKGKDVELRCDPISGHTALYWYRQSLGQGLEFLIYFQGNSAPDKSGLPSDRFSAERTGGSVSTLTIQRTQQEDSAVYLCASSSSGGAAYEQYFGPGTRLTVT.

The chain joins TRBV19 to TRBJ2-7, with D hard to call. V gave up 3 bases and J gave up 0 bases, with 12 bases separating them. Germline V gives CDR1 LNHDA, CDR2 SQIVND (reference sequence). The CDR3 is 15 amino acids. In DNA, the CDR3 is TGTGCCAGTAGTATCGGCAGGTTTGTCTCCTACGAGCAGTACTTC. Its translation: CASSIGRFVSYEQYF.

This sequence joins TRBV10-3 and TRBJ2-7, with D perhaps being TRBD1 or TRBD2 (5 bases each). The CDR3 has 16 residues. V lost 1 base to trimming and J lost 2 bases, with 15 bases between them. Germline values: CDR1 ENHRY, CDR2 SYGVKD. CDR3 in amino acids: CAISELGVPAAYEQYF. The CDR3 DNA sequence: TGTGCCATCAGTGAGTTGGGGGTCCCAGCGGCCTACGAGCAGTACTTC.

The chain recombines TRBV5-4 with TRBJ1-2; perhaps TRBD1 as D (5 bases). CDR3 length: 14 amino acids. The V end was cut by 4 bases, the J end by 1 base, with 11 bases between. Germline CDR1 is SGHNT and CDR2 is YYREEE (reference sequence). The CDR3 reads CASSPDSVNYGYTF. The CDR3 bases are TGTGCCAGCAGCCCAGACAGCGTTAACTATGGCTACACCTTC.

V and J are TRBV3-1 and TRBJ2-3, with D uncertain. Germline V lookup: CDR1 LGHDT, CDR2 YNNKEL (reference sequence). The CDR3 loop spans 16 amino acids. Trimming cost V 1 base and J 5 bases, with 16 bases left between them. The CDR3 DNA sequence: TGTGCCAGCAGCCAAGGGGTGTCCTGGCCGAAAGATACGCAGTATTTT. Its translation: CASSQGVSWPKDTQYF.

The rearrangement joins TRBV2 to TRBJ2-2; 8 bases line up with TRBD2. Per the germline V gene, CDR1 is SNHLY and CDR2 is FYNNEI. V lost 7 bases to trimming and J lost 4 bases; unmatched junction nucleotides: 5. CDR3 size: 14 residues. CDR3 amino acids: CASKRGWGTGELFF. The DNA for the CDR3 is TGTGCCAGCAAGCGGGGGTGGGGCACCGGGGAGCTGTTTTTT.